This T cell receptor beta chain was captured in a study of T cell responses to AZD1222 COVID-19 vaccine. General study results and limits: Just a handful of people given AZD1222 tested seropositive at baseline. Repertoires in all cases were sampled only once the peak T cell response had passed. Donors were mostly white British, more females; clonal diversity possibly underestimated.

Profiled with immunoSEQ multiplex PCR; TCRdb holds only in-frame clones, not every one. The table shows roughly 85,000 clones, with approximately 90% occurring only once. CDR3 size: 12 residues. CDR1 is MNHEY, CDR2 SVGAGI, per germline. Trimming left V 7 bases short and J 6 bases short, with 13 bases between. A remark on this clone: Its antigen remains unknown.

The receptor's source is an adult who received the AZD1222 COVID-19 vaccine. Sequenced here: peripheral blood, sampled 28 days after the second AZD1222 dose. This chain joins TRBV6-5 and TRBJ2-7; a weak D match, TRBD2 (6 bases). CDR3: CASTSQGGEQYF. CDR3 in DNA: TGTGCCAGCACCTCTCAGGGAGGCGAGCAGTACTTC.